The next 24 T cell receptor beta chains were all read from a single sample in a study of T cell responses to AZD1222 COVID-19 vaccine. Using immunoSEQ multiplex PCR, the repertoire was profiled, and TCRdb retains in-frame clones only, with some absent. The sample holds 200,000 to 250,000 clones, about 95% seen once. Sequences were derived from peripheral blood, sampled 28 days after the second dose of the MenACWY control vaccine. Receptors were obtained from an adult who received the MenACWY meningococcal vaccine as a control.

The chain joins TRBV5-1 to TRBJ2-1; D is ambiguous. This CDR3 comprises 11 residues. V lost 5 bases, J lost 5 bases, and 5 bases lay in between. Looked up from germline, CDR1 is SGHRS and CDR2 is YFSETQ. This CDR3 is CASRIDNEQFF. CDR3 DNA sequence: TGCGCCAGCAGGATCGACAATGAGCAGTTCTTC.

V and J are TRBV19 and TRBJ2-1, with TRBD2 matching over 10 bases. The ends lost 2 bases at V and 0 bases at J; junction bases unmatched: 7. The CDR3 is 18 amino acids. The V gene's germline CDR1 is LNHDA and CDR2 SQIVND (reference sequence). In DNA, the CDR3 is TGTGCCAGTAGTATACCGGCTAGCGGGAGCCACTCCTACAATGAGCAGTTCTTC. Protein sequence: CASSIPASGSHSYNEQFF. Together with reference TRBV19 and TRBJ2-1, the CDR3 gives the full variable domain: DGGITQSPKYLFRKEGQNVTLSCEQNLNHDAMYWYRQDPGQGLRLIYYSQIVNDFQKGDIAEGYSVSREKKESFPLTVTSAQKNPTAFYLCASSIPASGSHSYNEQFFGPGTRLTVL.

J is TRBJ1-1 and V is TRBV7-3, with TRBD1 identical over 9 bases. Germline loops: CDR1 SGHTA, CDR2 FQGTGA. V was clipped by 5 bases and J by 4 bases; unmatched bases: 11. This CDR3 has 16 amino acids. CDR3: CASSMTGTGYLTEAFF. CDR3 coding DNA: TGTGCCAGCAGCATGACCGGGACAGGGTACCTCACTGAAGCTTTCTTT.

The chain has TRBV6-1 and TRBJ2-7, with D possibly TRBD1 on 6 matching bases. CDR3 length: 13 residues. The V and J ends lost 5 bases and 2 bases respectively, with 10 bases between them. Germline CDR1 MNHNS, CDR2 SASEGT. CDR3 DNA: TGTGCCAGCAGTTCCGGGACACCCTACGAGCAGTACTTC. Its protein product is CASSSGTPYEQYF.

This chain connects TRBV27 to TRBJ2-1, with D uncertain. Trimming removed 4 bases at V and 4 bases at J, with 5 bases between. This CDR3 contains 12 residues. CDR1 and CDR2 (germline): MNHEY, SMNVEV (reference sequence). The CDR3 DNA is TGTGCCAGCAGTTCCCTATACAATGAGCAGTTCTTC. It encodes CASSSLYNEQFF.

The CDR3 reads CASSRQENIQYF. CDR3 sequence (DNA): TGTGCCAGCAGCCGACAGGAAAACATTCAGTACTTC. The rearrangement links TRBV11-2 to TRBJ2-4; a possible D gene is TRBD1 (6 bases). In germline, CDR1 is SGHAT, CDR2 FQNNGV. V was cut by 5 bases and J by 5 bases, with 7 bases left in between. The CDR3 has 12 amino acids. The full variable domain, rest sourced from reference TRBV11-2 and TRBJ2-4, is EAGVAQSPRYKIIEKRQSVAFWCNPISGHATLYWYQQILGQGPKLLIQFQNNGVVDDSQLPKDRFSAERLKGVDSTLKIQPAKLEDSAVYLCASSRQENIQYFGAGTRLSVL.

The CDR3 protein is CASSELAGGANVLTF. The CDR3 coding sequence is TGTGCCAGCAGTGAGTTGGCAGGGGGGGCCAACGTCCTGACTTTC. This sequence joins TRBV6-4 and TRBJ2-6, with D perhaps TRBD1 (5 bases). Germline CDR1 and CDR2: MRHNA and SNTAGT. Trimming took 3 bases from V and 4 from J, leaving 10 bases between them. CDR3 length equals 15 residues.

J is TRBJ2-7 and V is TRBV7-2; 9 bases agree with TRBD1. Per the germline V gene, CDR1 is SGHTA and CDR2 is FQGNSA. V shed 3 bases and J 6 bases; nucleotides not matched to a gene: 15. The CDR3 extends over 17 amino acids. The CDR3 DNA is TGTGCCAGCAGCTTCCTAAGGCCGGGACAGGGTCTAAGCGAGCAGTACTTC. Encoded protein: CASSFLRPGQGLSEQYF.

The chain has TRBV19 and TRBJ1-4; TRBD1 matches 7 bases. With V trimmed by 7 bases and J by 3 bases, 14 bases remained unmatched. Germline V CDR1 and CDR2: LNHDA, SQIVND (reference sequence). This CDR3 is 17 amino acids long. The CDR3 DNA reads TGTGCCAGTAAGAGTGTCCGGGACACAGGGGCTAATGAAAAACTGTTTTTT. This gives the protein CASKSVRDTGANEKLFF.

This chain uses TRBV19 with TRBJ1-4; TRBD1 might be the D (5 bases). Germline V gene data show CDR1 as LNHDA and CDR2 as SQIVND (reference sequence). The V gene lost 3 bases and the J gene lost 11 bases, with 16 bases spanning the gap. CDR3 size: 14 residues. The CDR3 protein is CASSMGTDKYKLFF. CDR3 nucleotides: TGTGCCAGTAGTATGGGGACCGACAAATACAAACTGTTTTTT.

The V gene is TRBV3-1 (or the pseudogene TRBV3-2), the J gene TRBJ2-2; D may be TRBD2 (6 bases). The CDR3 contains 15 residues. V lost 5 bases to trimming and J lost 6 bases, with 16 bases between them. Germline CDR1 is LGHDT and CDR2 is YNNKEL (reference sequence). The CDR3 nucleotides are TGTGCCAGCAGCAAAGCGGCGAGGGAGGCCGGGGAGCTGTTTTTT. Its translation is CASSKAAREAGELFF.

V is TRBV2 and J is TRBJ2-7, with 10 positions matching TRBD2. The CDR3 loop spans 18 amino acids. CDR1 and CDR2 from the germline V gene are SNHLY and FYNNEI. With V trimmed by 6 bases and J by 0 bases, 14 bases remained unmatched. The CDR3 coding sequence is TGTGCCAGCAGACGCCTTGCCCCTAGCGGGGGAAGCTCCTACGAGCAGTACTTC. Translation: CASRRLAPSGGSSYEQYF.

The CDR3 DNA is TGTGCCAGTAGTCACAGGTACAATGAGCAGTTCTTC. Encoded protein: CASSHRYNEQFF. The chain couples TRBV19 to TRBJ2-1, with a weak D call TRBD1 (5 bases). In germline, CDR1 is LNHDA, CDR2 SQIVND (reference sequence). CDR3 length equals 12 residues. Trimming took off 5 bases at V and 4 bases at J, with 6 bases between the two ends.

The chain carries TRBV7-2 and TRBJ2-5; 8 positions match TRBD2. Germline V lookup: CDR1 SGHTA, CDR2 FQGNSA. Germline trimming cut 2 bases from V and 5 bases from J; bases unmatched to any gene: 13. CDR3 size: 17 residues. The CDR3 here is CASSLTPSAGGDETQYF. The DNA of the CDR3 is TGTGCCAGCAGCTTAACCCCATCTGCGGGGGGCGATGAGACCCAGTACTTC.

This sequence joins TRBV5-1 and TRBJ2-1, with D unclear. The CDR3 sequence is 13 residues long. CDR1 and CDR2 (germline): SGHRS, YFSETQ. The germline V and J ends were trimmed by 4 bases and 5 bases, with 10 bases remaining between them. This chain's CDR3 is CASSLGPNNEQFF. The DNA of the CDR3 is TGCGCCAGCAGCCTTGGACCTAACAATGAGCAGTTCTTC.

The CDR3 region is CASSNTGELFF. As DNA, the CDR3 is TGTGCCAGCAGCAACACCGGGGAGCTGTTTTTT. This chain uses TRBV5-8 with TRBJ2-2; D remains unclear. This CDR3 comprises 11 residues. Germline V gene lookup returns CDR1 SGHTS and CDR2 YDEGEE. V was pared by 4 bases and J by 2 bases, with 0 bases between.

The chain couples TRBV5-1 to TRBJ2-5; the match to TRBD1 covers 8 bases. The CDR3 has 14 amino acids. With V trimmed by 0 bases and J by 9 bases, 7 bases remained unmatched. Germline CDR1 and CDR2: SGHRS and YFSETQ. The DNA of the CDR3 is TGCGCCAGCAGCTTGGAGGACAGGGCCACTGCCCAGTACTTC. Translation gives CASSLEDRATAQYF. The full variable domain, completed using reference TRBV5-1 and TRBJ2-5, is KAGVTQTPRYLIKTRGQQVTLSCSPISGHRSVSWYQQTPGQGLQFLFEYFSETQRNKGNFPGRFSGRQFSNSRSEMNVSTLELGDSALYLCASSLEDRATAQYFGPGTRLLVL.

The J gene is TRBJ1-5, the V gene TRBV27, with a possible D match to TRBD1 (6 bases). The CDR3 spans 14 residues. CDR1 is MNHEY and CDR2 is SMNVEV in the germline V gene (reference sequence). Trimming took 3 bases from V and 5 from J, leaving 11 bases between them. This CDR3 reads CASSFGGRDQPQHF. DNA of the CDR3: TGTGCCAGCAGTTTCGGGGGCAGGGATCAGCCCCAGCATTTT.

Here the CDR3 reads CASSLVQRTDTQYF. For the CDR3, the DNA is TGTGCCAGCAGCTTAGTACAGCGCACAGATACGCAGTATTTT. This chain joins TRBV7-6 and TRBJ2-3; D remains ambiguous. Deletions cut 1 base from V and 1 base from J, with 6 bases between. From germline, CDR1 is SGHVS and CDR2 FNYEAQ. CDR3 size: 14 residues.

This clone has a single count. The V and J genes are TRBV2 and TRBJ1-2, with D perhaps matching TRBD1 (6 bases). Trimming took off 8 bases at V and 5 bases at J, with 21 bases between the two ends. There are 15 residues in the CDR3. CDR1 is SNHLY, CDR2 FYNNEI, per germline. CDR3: CASVLGRDIDYGYTF. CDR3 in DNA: TGTGCCAGCGTTCTAGGCCGGGACATCGATTATGGCTACACCTTC. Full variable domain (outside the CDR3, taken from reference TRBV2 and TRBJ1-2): EPEVTQTPSHQVTQMGQEVILRCVPISNHLYFYWYRQILGQKVEFLVSFYNNEISEKSEIFDDQFSVERPDGSNFTLKIRSTKLEDSAMYFCASVLGRDIDYGYTFGSGTRLTVV.

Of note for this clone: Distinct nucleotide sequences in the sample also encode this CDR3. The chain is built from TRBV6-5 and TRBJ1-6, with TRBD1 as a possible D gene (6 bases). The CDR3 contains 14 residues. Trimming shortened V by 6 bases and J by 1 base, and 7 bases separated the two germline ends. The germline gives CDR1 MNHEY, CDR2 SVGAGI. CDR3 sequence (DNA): TGTGCCAGCAGACAGGGTTCCTATAATTCACCCCTCCACTTT. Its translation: CASRQGSYNSPLHF.

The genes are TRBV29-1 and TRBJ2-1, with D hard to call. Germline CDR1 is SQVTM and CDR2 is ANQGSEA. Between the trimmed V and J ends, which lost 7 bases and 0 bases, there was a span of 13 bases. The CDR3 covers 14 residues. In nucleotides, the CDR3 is TGCAGCGCGTTTCCGGCTAGCTCCTACAATGAGCAGTTCTTC. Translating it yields CSAFPASSYNEQFF.

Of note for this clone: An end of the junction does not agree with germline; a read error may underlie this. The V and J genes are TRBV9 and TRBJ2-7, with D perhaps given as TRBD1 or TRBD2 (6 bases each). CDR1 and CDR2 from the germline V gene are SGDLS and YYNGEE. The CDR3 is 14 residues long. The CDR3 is CASTVGPGAREQYF. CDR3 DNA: TGTGCCAGCACCGTAGGTCCGGGGGCGCGGGAGCAGTACTTC.

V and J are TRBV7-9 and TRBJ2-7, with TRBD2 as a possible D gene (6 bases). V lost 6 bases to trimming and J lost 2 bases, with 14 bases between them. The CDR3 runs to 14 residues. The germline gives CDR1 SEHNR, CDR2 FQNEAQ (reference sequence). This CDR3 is CASSRGTGTYEQYF. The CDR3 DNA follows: TGTGCCAGCAGTCGCGGGACGGGAACCTACGAGCAGTACTTC.